This TCR beta chain is from a study of T cell responses to AZD1222 COVID-19 vaccine. Points from the study as a whole: Nearly half of the spike-specific TCRs reportedly recognize variant regions that carry no mutations.

In regard to this clone: Its target is not known.

Some clones are missing from TCRdb's copy, which holds only in-frame ones; the method was immunoSEQ multiplex PCR. The sample holds around 120,000 clones, roughly 88% seen once. This CDR3 contains 14 residues. Germline CDR1 MDHEN, CDR2 SYDVKM. V was clipped by 5 bases and J by 2 bases, with 12 bases between them. Second doses were pooled across both intervals (about 4 or about 12 weeks). Sequencing used peripheral blood, obtained 28 days after the second AZD1222 dose. The rearrangement joins TRBV28 to TRBJ1-2; the D gene is possibly TRBD1 (6 bases). This TCR was recovered from an adult who received the AZD1222 COVID-19 vaccine. The CDR3, as DNA: TGTGCCAGCAGTCCGACAGGAGGGAACTATGGCTACACCTTC. This sequence encodes CASSPTGGNYGYTF.